These 31 T cell receptor beta chains came from one sample sequenced in a study of identical twins. A single record per CDR3 protein comes from TCRdb applying MiXCR to the 5' RACE reads. The sample shows approximately 600,000 distinct CDR3 sequences, 9.5% to 10% of them seen only once. This same sample was also part of a study on yellow fever vaccine responses in identical twins.

What was sequenced was PBMCs. These receptors all stem from a woman aged 18 to 35 in good health.

In this sample, this clonotype turned up many times. The rearrangement uses TRBV27 and TRBJ2-3, with 7 nucleotides matching TRBD2. The CDR3 is 16 amino acids. Germline trimming cut 0 bases from V and 3 bases from J; bases unmatched to any gene: 6. Germline CDR1 reads MNHEY; CDR2 reads SMNVEV (reference sequence). Written as DNA, the CDR3 is TGTGCCAGCAGTTTATCGACGGGAGGACTGACAGATACGCAGTATTTT. It is translated as CASSLSTGGLTDTQYF.

This clonotype has at least ten counts. V gene TRBV12-3 or TRBV12-4 combines with J gene TRBJ1-1; 9 bases fit TRBD1. J was trimmed by 7 bases and V by 1 base; bases with no gene match: 4. This CDR3 has 14 amino acids. The CDR3 protein is CASSLVTDRGEAFF. The CDR3 DNA is TGTGCCAGCAGTTTAGTAACGGACAGGGGTGAAGCTTTCTTT.

Ten or more counts support this clonotype. The rearrangement links TRBV7-3 to TRBJ1-1; the D is unclear. Germline values: CDR1 SGHTA, CDR2 FQGTGA. The CDR3 consists of 14 residues. V lost 0 bases to trimming and J lost 1 base, with 6 bases between them. The CDR3 sequence is CASSLTGSNTEAFF. The CDR3 nucleotides are TGTGCCAGCAGCTTAACAGGATCGAACACTGAAGCTTTCTTT.

This chain joins TRBV3-1 and TRBJ1-1, with no clear D. The CDR3 contains 15 residues. CDR1 LGHDT and CDR2 YNNKEL come from the germline V gene (reference sequence). V was shortened by 0 bases and J by 3 bases, with 11 bases between the two germline ends. In DNA, the CDR3 is TGTGCCAGCAGCCAAGATCTCGGACGAGACACTGAAGCTTTCTTT. Residues: CASSQDLGRDTEAFF. Complete variable domain (other parts from reference TRBV3-1 and TRBJ1-1): DTAVSQTPKYLVTQMGNDKSIKCEQNLGHDTMYWYKQDSKKFLKIMFSYNNKELIINETVPNRFSPKSPDKAHLNLHINSLELGDSAVYFCASSQDLGRDTEAFFGQGTRLTVV.

This clonotype was seen a handful of times. This chain connects TRBV5-1 to TRBJ2-1; 11 nucleotides match TRBD2. After removal of 0 bases from V and 4 bases from J, the junction contained 6 bases not matched to a gene. This CDR3 is 17 amino acids long. Germline assignment: CDR1 SGHRS and CDR2 YFSETQ. CDR3 amino acids: CASSLVVSGGGYNEQFF. CDR3 bases: TGCGCCAGCAGCTTGGTAGTTAGCGGGGGGGGGTACAATGAGCAGTTCTTC.

This clonotype was picked up a small number of times. V and J are TRBV4-2 and TRBJ2-5; TRBD2 matches at 7 bases. The CDR3 contains 16 residues. Germline CDR1 reads LGHNA; CDR2 reads YNFKEQ. V gave up 0 bases and J gave up 4 bases; unmatched junction bases: 8. CDR3: CASSQEAWEGAETQYF. The CDR3 DNA follows: TGTGCCAGCAGCCAAGAAGCCTGGGAGGGCGCAGAGACCCAGTACTTC.

This clonotype was recorded many times. The chain uses TRBV6-1 and TRBJ2-7, with a possible D match to TRBD2 (6 bases). In germline, CDR1 is MNHNS, CDR2 SASEGT. V lost 6 bases, J lost 5 bases, and 17 bases lay in between. This CDR3 region has 14 residues. CDR3: CASSPAEGLDEQYF. CDR3 DNA sequence: TGTGCCAGCAGCCCTGCGGAGGGGCTTGACGAGCAGTACTTC.

The rearrangement joins TRBV7-2 to TRBJ2-5, with D unresolved. Per the germline V gene, CDR1 is SGHTA and CDR2 is FQGNSA. Trimming left V 9 bases short and J 1 base short, with 6 bases between. The CDR3 length is 11 residues. Here the CDR3 reads CASTVQETQYF. The CDR3 region has the DNA TGTGCCAGTACGGTCCAAGAGACCCAGTACTTC.

This clonotype has only a few counts. This rearrangement joins TRBV12-3 or TRBV12-4 to TRBJ2-1; 10 positions match TRBD2. The CDR3 runs 18 residues. J was trimmed by 0 bases and V by 1 base; bases with no gene match: 6. For the CDR3, the DNA is TGTGCCAGCAGTTTAGATAGTAGCGGGGGGCCCTCCTACAATGAGCAGTTCTTC. It specifies CASSLDSSGGPSYNEQFF.

The CDR3 bases are TGTGCCAGCAGCCAAGATCCGGGACCCAAATACAATGAGCAGTTCTTC. Translated: CASSQDPGPKYNEQFF. V usage is TRBV3-1 and J usage is TRBJ2-1; D tentatively reads TRBD1 or TRBD2 (5 bases each). The CDR3 extends over 16 amino acids. Germline loops: CDR1 LGHDT, CDR2 YNNKEL (reference sequence). The germline V and J ends were trimmed by 0 bases and 4 bases, with 13 bases remaining between them.

In this sample, this clonotype turned up many times. The chain uses TRBV5-5 and TRBJ2-1, with 9 bases lining up with TRBD2. The CDR3 spans 19 residues. The germline V gene encodes CDR1 SGHKS and CDR2 YYEKEE (reference sequence). J gave up 0 bases and V 1 base, and 11 bases lay outside the gene matches. CDR3 in DNA: TGTGCCAGCAGCTTGAGTGGTAGCGGGAGTCAGAACTCCTACAATGAGCAGTTCTTC. This translates into CASSLSGSGSQNSYNEQFF. Based on the CDR3 plus reference TRBV5-5 and TRBJ2-1, the full variable domain is DAGVTQSPTHLIKTRGQQVTLRCSPISGHKSVSWYQQVLGQGPQFIFQYYEKEERGRGNFPDRFSARQFPNYSSELNVNALLLGDSALYLCASSLSGSGSQNSYNEQFFGPGTRLTVL.

This clonotype was picked up many times. The V and J genes are TRBV16 and TRBJ2-7; TRBD1 might be the D (6 bases). This CDR3 comprises 14 residues. V was clipped by 4 bases and J by 0 bases, with 10 bases between them. CDR1 is KGHSY, CDR2 FQNENV, per germline. CDR3 sequence (DNA): TGTGCCAGCAGCCCGGACAGAACCTCCTACGAGCAGTACTTC. Protein: CASSPDRTSYEQYF.

This clonotype was seen a handful of times. The chain employs TRBV7-6 and TRBJ2-3; D remains ambiguous. Germline V gives CDR1 SGHVS, CDR2 FNYEAQ. Trimming cost V 8 bases and J 1 base, with 13 bases left between them. CDR3 length: 14 amino acids. In nucleotides, the CDR3 is TGTGCCAGCGCCGGAATTGAGGGCACAGATACGCAGTATTTT. This translates into CASAGIEGTDTQYF.

The chain has TRBV12-3 or TRBV12-4 and TRBJ1-5; 11 bases line up with TRBD1. V lost 5 bases and J lost 1; bases outside the gene matches: 7. CDR3 length equals 17 residues. As DNA, the CDR3 is TGTGCCAGCAGTAAAACATGGGACAGGGGGAGCAATCAGCCCCAGCATTTT. Protein sequence: CASSKTWDRGSNQPQHF.

V and J are TRBV6-2 or TRBV6-3 and TRBJ1-1; D not certain. The V gene's germline CDR1 is MNHEY and CDR2 SVGEGT. This CDR3 is built from 11 residues. The V and J ends lost 2 bases and 4 bases respectively, with 2 bases between them. As DNA, the CDR3 is TGTGCCAGCAGTTACACCACTGAAGCTTTCTTT. Its translation: CASSYTTEAFF.

This clonotype was counted a few times. The V gene is TRBV4-2, the J gene TRBJ2-1; 13 bases agree with TRBD2. J lost 4 bases, V lost 0 bases, and 0 bases had no gene match. There are 16 residues in the CDR3. CDR1 and CDR2 from the germline V gene are LGHNA and YNFKEQ. In DNA, the CDR3 is TGTGCCAGCAGCCAAGAACTAGCGGGGGGGTACAATGAGCAGTTCTTC. The encoded protein is CASSQELAGGYNEQFF.

This chain joins TRBV28 and TRBJ2-7; 9 bases fit TRBD1. The CDR3 is 12 residues long. V was pared by 2 bases and J by 11 bases, with 4 bases of the junction left unmatched. Germline lookup yields CDR1 MDHEN and CDR2 SYDVKM. The CDR3 DNA sequence: TGTGCCAGCAGTTTACGGACAGGGGCCGAGTACTTC. Residues: CASSLRTGAEYF.

This clonotype came up a few times. The chain joins TRBV20-1 to TRBJ2-2, with D perhaps given as TRBD1 or TRBD2 (5 bases each). Germline CDR1 reads DFQATT; CDR2 reads SNEGSKA (reference sequence). V shed 4 bases and J shed 2 bases, with 11 bases lying between them. CDR3 size: 14 residues. Here the CDR3 DNA reads TGCAGTGCTAAATCCGGGACCAACACCGGGGAGCTGTTTTTT. Translation gives CSAKSGTNTGELFF.

This clonotype has only a few counts. V is TRBV7-2 and J is TRBJ2-5; D unclear. From germline, CDR1 is SGHTA and CDR2 FQGNSA. The CDR3 totals 11 residues. The V end was cut by 3 bases, the J end by 10 bases, with 9 bases between. The CDR3 nucleotides read TGTGCCAGCAGCTTGAACAGAGTCCAGTACTTC. Translation: CASSLNRVQYF.

This clonotype was counted ten times or more. The chain couples TRBV20-1 to TRBJ1-2, with 9 positions matching TRBD1. V lost 0 bases and J lost 8; bases outside the gene matches: 7. Germline CDR1 and CDR2: DFQATT and SNEGSKA (reference sequence). The length of the CDR3 is 14 residues. This CDR3 is CSARDEGTGTGYTF. As DNA, the CDR3 is TGCAGTGCTAGAGATGAGGGGACAGGGACCGGCTACACCTTC.

This clonotype showed up just a few times. The chain carries TRBV6-2 or TRBV6-3 and TRBJ2-6, with D tentatively TRBD2 (7 bases). The V gene lost 6 bases and the J gene lost 4 bases, with 28 bases spanning the gap. Germline CDR1 and CDR2: MNHEY and SVGEGT. This CDR3 comprises 20 residues. The CDR3 nucleotides read TGTGCCAGCAGCCTAATACAGGGAGGGGTGTCCGCTACGGGGGCCAACGTCCTGACTTTC. Its translation: CASSLIQGGVSATGANVLTF.

This clonotype showed up just a few times. The genes are TRBV4-2 and TRBJ2-3; D possibly corresponds to TRBD1 (6 bases). V was pared by 8 bases and J by 0 bases, with 12 bases between. The CDR3 spans 14 residues. CDR1 and CDR2 from the germline V gene are LGHNA and YNFKEQ. CDR3 loop: CASRTAISTDTQYF. CDR3 sequence (DNA): TGTGCCAGCCGGACAGCAATAAGCACAGATACGCAGTATTTT.

This clonotype was observed many times. The genes are TRBV9 and TRBJ1-2, with 8 bases fitting TRBD1. From germline, CDR1 is SGDLS and CDR2 YYNGEE. J gave up 3 bases and V 1 base, and 2 bases lay outside the gene matches. This CDR3 is built from 14 residues. The CDR3 DNA follows: TGTGCCAGCAGCGTAATGGGACAGGACTATGGCTACACCTTC. It yields the protein CASSVMGQDYGYTF.

This clonotype was counted a few times. The chain carries TRBV6-5 and TRBJ2-5, with a tentative D call TRBD1 (5 bases). The CDR3 extends over 16 amino acids. V was pared by 2 bases and J by 2 bases, with 15 bases between. Germline loops: CDR1 MNHEY, CDR2 SVGAGI. CDR3 sequence reads: CASSYVLGAAQETQYF. CDR3 nucleotides: TGTGCCAGCAGTTACGTTTTAGGGGCAGCACAAGAGACCCAGTACTTC.

This rearrangement joins TRBV11-2 to TRBJ2-7, with D maybe TRBD2 (6 bases). The V gene lost 0 bases and the J gene lost 3 bases, with 12 bases spanning the gap. This CDR3 has 15 residues. Germline V CDR1 and CDR2: SGHAT, FQNNGV. CDR3 coding DNA: TGTGCCAGCAGCTTAGAGGAGGGTTTGTTCTACGAGCAGTACTTC. Translated, it gives CASSLEEGLFYEQYF.

This clonotype was detected ten times or more. The chain couples TRBV27 to TRBJ2-5; D not certain. V lost 0 bases, J lost 3 bases, and 8 bases lay in between. This CDR3 region has 14 residues. Germline V gene lookup returns CDR1 MNHEY and CDR2 SMNVEV (reference sequence). Here the CDR3 reads CASSLSTVEETQYF. The CDR3 region has the DNA TGTGCCAGCAGTTTATCGACGGTTGAAGAGACCCAGTACTTC.

The chain combines TRBV6-1 with TRBJ2-2; 7 nucleotides align to TRBD1. Trimming cost V 6 bases and J 0 bases; bases outside gene matches: 4. The CDR3 sequence is 15 residues long. Germline CDR1 MNHNS, CDR2 SASEGT. The CDR3 region is CASRGTVANTGELFF. The CDR3 DNA is TGTGCCAGCAGAGGGACAGTCGCGAACACCGGGGAGCTGTTTTTT.

As concerns this clonotype: Relative to the germline gene, one junction end is altered; a read error may explain this. The V gene is TRBV2, the J gene TRBJ2-5; the match to TRBD2 covers 11 bases. CDR1 is SNHLY and CDR2 is FYNNEI in the germline V gene. The CDR3 spans 18 residues. CDR3 sequence reads: CTSSFWLAGGGRQETQYF. The CDR3 coding sequence is TGTACCAGCAGTTTTTGGCTAGCGGGAGGTGGGCGACAAGAGACCCAGTACTTC.

This chain connects TRBV9 to TRBJ2-2; 9 bases are a match to TRBD1. J was trimmed by 5 bases and V by 0 bases; bases with no gene match: 5. This CDR3 contains 16 residues. Germline V gene data show CDR1 as SGDLS and CDR2 as YYNGEE. As DNA, the CDR3 is TGTGCCAGCAGCGTAGGGACAGGGGAAATTACCGGGGAGCTGTTTTTT. Protein sequence: CASSVGTGEITGELFF.

This chain links TRBV6-5 with TRBJ2-5; 7 nucleotides match TRBD2. CDR1 and CDR2 (germline): MNHEY, SVGAGI. CDR3 length: 14 amino acids. V lost 4 bases to trimming and J lost 3 bases; unmatched junction nucleotides: 5. CDR3 in DNA: TGTGCCAGCAGTTCCGGCGGGAGCAAAGAGACCCAGTACTTC. Translation gives CASSSGGSKETQYF.

This clonotype has at least ten counts. The rearrangement joins TRBV7-2 to TRBJ1-1; D gene uncertain. Germline V lookup: CDR1 SGHTA, CDR2 FQGNSA. CDR3 length equals 13 residues. V gave up 2 bases and J gave up 0 bases, with 4 bases separating them. In DNA form, the CDR3 reads TGTGCCAGCAGCTTACCAGTGAACACTGAAGCTTTCTTT. Translating it yields CASSLPVNTEAFF.